This T cell receptor beta chain was obtained from a study of blood T cell repertoires in COVID-19. Libraries were prepared by immunoSEQ multiplex PCR; TCRdb keeps only in-frame clonotypes and omits some of them. This table has 190,000 or so clones, about 83% appearing once. The CDR3 runs 14 residues. Per germline, CDR1 DFQATT and CDR2 SNEGSKA (reference sequence). With 3 bases removed from V and 5 bases from J, the gap between germline ends came to 17 bases. V usage is TRBV20-1 and J usage is TRBJ2-7; D gene ambiguous. The sample was peripheral blood. This TCR was sampled from a woman between 18 and 30 years old who had recovered from COVID-19. The CDR3: CSASGPERPHEQYV. The CDR3 DNA reads TGCAGTGCTAGTGGGCCGGAGAGGCCACACGAGCAGTACGTC.